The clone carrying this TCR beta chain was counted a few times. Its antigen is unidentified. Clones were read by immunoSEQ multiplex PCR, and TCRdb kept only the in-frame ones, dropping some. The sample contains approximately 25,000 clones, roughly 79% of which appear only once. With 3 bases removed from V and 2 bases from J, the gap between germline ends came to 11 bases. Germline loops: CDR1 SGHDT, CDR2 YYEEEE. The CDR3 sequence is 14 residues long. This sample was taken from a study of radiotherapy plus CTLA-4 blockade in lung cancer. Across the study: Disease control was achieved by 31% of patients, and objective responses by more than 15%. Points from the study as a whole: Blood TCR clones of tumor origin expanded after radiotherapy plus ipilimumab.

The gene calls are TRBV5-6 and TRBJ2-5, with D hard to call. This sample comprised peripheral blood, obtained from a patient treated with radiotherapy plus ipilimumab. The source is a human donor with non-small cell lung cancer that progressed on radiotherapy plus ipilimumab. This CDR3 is CASSSTTLQETQYF. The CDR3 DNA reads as TGTGCCAGCAGCTCCACGACCCTACAAGAGACCCAGTACTTC.